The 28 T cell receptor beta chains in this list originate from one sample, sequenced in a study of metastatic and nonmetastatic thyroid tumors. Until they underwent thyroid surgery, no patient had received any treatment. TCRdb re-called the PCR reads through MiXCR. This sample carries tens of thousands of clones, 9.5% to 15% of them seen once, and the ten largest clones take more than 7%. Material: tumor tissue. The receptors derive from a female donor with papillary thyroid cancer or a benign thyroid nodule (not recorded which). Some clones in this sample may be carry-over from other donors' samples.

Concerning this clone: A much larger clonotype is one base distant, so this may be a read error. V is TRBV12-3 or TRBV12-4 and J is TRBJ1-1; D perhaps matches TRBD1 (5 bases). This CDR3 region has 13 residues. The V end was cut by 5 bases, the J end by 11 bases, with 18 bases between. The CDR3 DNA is TGTGCCAGCAGTCCCAGTTTTTCAGGACACGCTTTCTTT. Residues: CASSPSFSGHAFF.

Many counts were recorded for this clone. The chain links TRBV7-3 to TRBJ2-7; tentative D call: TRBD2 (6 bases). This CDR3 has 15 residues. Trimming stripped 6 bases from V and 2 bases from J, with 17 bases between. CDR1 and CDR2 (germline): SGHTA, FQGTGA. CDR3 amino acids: CASRQARDSAYEQYF. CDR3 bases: TGTGCCAGCAGACAAGCCCGGGACTCTGCCTACGAGCAGTACTTC. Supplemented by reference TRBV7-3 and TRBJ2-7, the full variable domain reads GAGVSQTPSNKVTEKGKYVELRCDPISGHTALYWYRQSLGQGPEFLIYFQGTGAADDSGLPNDRFFAVRPEGSVSTLKIQRTERGDSAVYLCASRQARDSAYEQYFGPGTRLTVT.

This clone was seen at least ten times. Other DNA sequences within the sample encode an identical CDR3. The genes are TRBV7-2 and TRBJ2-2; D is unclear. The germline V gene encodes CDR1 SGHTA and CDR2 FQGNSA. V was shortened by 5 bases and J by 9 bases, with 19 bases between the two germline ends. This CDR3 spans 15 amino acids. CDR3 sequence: CASSRLRAAHRELFF. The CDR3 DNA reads TGTGCCAGCAGCCGCCTCCGGGCGGCCCACCGGGAGCTGTTTTTT.

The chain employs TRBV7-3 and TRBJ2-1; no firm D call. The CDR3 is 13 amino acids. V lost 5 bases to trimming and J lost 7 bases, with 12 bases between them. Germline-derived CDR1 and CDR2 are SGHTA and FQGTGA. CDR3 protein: CASSLDLVNEQFF. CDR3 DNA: TGTGCCAGCAGCCTAGACCTAGTGAATGAGCAGTTCTTC.

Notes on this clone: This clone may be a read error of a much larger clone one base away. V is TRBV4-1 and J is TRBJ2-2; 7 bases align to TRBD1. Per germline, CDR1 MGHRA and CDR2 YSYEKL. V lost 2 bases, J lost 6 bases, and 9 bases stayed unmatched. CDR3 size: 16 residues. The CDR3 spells CASSQWDSGLPGELFF. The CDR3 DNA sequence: TGCGCCAGCAGCCAATGGGACAGTGGGCTGCCCGGGGAGCTGTTTTTT.

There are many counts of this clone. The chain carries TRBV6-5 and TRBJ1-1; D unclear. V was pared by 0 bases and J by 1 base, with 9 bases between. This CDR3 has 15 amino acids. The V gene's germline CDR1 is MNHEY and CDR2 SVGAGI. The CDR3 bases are TGTGCCAGCAGTTACTCTCCCGCGGCGAACACTGAAGCTTTCTTT. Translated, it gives CASSYSPAANTEAFF.

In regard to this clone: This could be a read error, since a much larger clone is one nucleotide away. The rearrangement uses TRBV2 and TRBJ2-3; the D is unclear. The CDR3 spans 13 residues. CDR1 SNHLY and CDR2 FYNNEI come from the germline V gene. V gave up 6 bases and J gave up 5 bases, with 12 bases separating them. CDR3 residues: CASRQKGLDTQYF. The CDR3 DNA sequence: TGTGCCAGCAGGCAGAAAGGGTTAGATACGCAGTATTTT.

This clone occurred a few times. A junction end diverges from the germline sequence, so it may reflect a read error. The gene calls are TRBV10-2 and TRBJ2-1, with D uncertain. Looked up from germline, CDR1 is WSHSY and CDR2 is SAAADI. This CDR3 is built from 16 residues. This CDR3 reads CASSDPGTTSYNEHLF. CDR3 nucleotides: TGCGCCAGCAGTGATCCGGGTACTACCTCCTACAATGAGCATCTCTTC.

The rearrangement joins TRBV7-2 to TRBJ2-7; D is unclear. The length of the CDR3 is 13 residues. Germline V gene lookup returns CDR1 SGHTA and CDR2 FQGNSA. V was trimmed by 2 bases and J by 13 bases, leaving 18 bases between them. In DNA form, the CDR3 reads TGTGCCAGCAGCTTATGGACCGTCTACGGGCAATACTTC. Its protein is CASSLWTVYGQYF.

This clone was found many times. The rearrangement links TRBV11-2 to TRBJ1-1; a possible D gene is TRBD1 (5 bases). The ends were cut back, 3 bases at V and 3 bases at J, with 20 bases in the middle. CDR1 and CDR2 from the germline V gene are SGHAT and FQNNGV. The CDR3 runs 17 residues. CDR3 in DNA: TGTGCCAGCAGCTTTCGCAGACCGGGACCGAGGGACACTGAAGCTTTCTTT. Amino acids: CASSFRRPGPRDTEAFF.

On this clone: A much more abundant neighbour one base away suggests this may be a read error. CDR3 amino acids: CAWSTWRSELFF. The CDR3 DNA sequence: TGTGCCTGGAGTACATGGCGGTCGGAGCTGTTTTTT. This chain connects TRBV30 to TRBJ2-2, with D hard to call. The CDR3 runs to 12 residues. Trimming took off 2 bases at V and 10 bases at J, with 11 bases between the two ends. Looked up from germline, CDR1 is GTSNPN and CDR2 is SVGIG (reference sequence).

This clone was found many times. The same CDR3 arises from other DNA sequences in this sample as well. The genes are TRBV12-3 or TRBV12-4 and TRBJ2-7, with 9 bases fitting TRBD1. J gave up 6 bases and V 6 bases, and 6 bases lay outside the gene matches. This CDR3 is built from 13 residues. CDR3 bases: TGTGCCAGCAGCCATACAGGGGGCGGCGAGCAGTACTTC. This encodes CASSHTGGGEQYF.

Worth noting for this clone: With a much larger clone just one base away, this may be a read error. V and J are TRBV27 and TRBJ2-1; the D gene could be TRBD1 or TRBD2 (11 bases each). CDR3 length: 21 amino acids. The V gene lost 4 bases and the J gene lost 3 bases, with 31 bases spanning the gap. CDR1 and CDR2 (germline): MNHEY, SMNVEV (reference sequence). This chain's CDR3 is CASSSTRTGGGTSGNYNEQFF. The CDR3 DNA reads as TGTGCCAGCAGTTCGACCCGGACAGGGGGCGGGACTAGCGGAAACTACAATGAGCAGTTCTTC.

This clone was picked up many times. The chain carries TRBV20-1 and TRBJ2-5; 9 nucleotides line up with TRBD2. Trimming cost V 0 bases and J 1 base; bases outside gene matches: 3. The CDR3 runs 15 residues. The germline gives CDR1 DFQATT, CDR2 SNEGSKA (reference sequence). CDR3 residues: CSAREREGPQETQYF. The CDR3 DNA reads TGCAGTGCTAGAGAGCGGGAGGGCCCCCAAGAGACCCAGTACTTC.

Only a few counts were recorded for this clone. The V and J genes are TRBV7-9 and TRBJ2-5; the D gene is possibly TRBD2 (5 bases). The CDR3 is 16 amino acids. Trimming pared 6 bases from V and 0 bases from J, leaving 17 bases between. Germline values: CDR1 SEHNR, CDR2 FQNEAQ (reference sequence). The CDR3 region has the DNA TGTGCCAGCAGTTCGTTAGGACTGATCGACCAAGAGACCCAGTACTTC. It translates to CASSSLGLIDQETQYF.

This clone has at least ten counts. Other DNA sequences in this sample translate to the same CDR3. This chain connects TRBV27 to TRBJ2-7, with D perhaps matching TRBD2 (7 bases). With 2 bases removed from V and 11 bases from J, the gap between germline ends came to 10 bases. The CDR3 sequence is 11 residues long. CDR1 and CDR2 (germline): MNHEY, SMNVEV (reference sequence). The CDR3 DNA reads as TGTGCCAGCAGTTTAGGGGAGGGGGAGTACTTC. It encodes CASSLGEGEYF.

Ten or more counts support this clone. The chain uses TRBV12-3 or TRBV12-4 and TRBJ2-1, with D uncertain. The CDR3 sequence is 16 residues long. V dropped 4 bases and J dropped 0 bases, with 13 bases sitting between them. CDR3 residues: CASSSSGSPSYNEQFF. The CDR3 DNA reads TGTGCCAGCAGTTCGTCCGGATCGCCCTCCTACAATGAGCAGTTCTTC.

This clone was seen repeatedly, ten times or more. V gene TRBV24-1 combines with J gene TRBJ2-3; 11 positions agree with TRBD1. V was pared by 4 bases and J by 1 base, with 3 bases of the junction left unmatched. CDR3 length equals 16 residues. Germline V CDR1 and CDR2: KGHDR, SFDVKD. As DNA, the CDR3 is TGTGCCACCAGTGACTGGGGACAGGGGGGCACAGATACGCAGTATTTT. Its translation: CATSDWGQGGTDTQYF.

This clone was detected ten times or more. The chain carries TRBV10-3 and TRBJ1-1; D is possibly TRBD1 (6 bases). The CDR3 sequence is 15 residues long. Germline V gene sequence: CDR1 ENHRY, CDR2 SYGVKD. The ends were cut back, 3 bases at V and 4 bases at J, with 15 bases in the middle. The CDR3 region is CAISDVGARGTEAFF. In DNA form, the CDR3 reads TGTGCCATCAGTGACGTGGGGGCGCGGGGCACTGAAGCTTTCTTT.

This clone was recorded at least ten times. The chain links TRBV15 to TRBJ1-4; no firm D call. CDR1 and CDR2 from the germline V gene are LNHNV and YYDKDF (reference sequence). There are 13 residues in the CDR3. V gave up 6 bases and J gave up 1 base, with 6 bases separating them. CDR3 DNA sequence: TGTGCCACCAGGACGGGAACTAATGAAAAACTGTTTTTT. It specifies CATRTGTNEKLFF.

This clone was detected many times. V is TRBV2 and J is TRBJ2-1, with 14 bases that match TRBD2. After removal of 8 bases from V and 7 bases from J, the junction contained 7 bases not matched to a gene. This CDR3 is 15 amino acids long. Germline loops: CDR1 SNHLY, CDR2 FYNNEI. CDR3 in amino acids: CASGTGTSGRNEQFF. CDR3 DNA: TGTGCCAGCGGGACCGGGACTAGCGGGAGAAATGAGCAGTTCTTC. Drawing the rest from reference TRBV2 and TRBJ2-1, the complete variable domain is EPEVTQTPSHQVTQMGQEVILRCVPISNHLYFYWYRQILGQKVEFLVSFYNNEISEKSEIFDDQFSVERPDGSNFTLKIRSTKLEDSAMYFCASGTGTSGRNEQFFGPGTRLTVL.

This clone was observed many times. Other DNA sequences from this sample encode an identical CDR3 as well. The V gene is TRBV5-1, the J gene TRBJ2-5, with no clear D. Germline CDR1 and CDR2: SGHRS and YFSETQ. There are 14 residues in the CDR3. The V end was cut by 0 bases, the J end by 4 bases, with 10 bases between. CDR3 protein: CASSLAGLGETQYF. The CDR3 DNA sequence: TGCGCCAGCAGCTTGGCCGGGTTAGGAGAGACCCAGTACTTC.

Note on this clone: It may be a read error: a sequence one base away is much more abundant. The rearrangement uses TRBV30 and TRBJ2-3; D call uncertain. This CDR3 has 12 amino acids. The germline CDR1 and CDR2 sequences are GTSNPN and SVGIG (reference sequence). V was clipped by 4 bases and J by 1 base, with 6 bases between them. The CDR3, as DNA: TGTGCCTGGACATGGGGCACAGATACGCAGTATTTT. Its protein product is CAWTWGTDTQYF. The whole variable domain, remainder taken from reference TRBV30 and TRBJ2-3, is SQTIHQWPATLVQPVGSPLSLECTVEGTSNPNLYWYRQAAGRGLQLLFYSVGIGQISSEVPQNLSASRPQDRQFILSSKKLLLSDSGFYLCAWTWGTDTQYFGPGTRLTVL.

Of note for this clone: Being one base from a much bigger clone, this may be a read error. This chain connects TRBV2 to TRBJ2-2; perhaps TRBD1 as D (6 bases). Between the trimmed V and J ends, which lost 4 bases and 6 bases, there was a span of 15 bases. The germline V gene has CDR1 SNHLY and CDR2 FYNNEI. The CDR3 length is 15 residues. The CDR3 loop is CASSVEQGTSGELFF. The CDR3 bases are TGTGCCAGCAGTGTGGAGCAGGGGACGTCCGGGGAGCTGTTTTTT.

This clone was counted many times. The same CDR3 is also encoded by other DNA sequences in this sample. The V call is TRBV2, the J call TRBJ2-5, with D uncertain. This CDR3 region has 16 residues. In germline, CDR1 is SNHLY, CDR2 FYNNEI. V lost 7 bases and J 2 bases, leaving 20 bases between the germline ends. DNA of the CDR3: TGTGCCAGCACCAGAGATGTCGGCATCGGGCAAGAGACCCAGTACTTC. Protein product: CASTRDVGIGQETQYF.

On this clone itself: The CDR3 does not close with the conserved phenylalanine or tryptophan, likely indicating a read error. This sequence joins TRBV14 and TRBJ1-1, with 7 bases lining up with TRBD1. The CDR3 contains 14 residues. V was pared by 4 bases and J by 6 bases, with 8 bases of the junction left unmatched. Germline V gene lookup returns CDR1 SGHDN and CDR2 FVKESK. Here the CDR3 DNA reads TGTGCCAGCAGCCTGACAGGGCTCGACGCTGAAGCTTTCTCT. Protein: CASSLTGLDAEAFS.

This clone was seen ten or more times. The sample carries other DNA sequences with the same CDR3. Here the CDR3 reads CATRRGQVGRGYEKLFF. CDR3 DNA sequence: TGTGCCACCAGGCGAGGACAGGTAGGTCGCGGGTATGAAAAACTGTTTTTT. The chain is built from TRBV24-1 and TRBJ1-4; 7 bases fit TRBD1. Germline lookup yields CDR1 KGHDR and CDR2 SFDVKD. The CDR3 length is 17 residues. After removal of 7 bases from V and 6 bases from J, the junction contained 16 bases not matched to a gene.

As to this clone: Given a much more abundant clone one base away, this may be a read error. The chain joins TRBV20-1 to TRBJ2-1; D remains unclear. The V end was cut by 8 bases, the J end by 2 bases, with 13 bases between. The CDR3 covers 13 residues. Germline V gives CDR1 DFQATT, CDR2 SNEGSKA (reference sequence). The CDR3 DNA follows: TGCAGTTCCTGGAGTCGGCCCTACAATGAGCAGTTCTTC. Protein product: CSSWSRPYNEQFF.